A selection of T cell receptor beta chains follows, all from one sample in a study of identical twins. TCRdb used MiXCR to reprocess the 5' RACE reads, holding one entry per CDR3 protein. This repertoire shows some 500,000 distinct CDR3 sequences, roughly 21% found once; its top ten account for around 0.9%. This sample was also put to use in a study of T cells expressing NK-cell markers.

Source material: CD4+ T cells sorted from blood. The receptors stem from a woman younger than 30 in good health. The CDR3 runs from the conserved cysteine through the conserved F or W. The D gene is left open where the match is weak. Some rows have no size entry. The others give once, few or many, or a class for an expanded clone.

v_gene: TRBV12-3/TRBV12-4; len: 13; d_gene: .; abundance: .; j_gene: TRBJ2-7; CDR3nt: TGTGCCAGCAGTTTTCAGCGGAGCTACGAGCAGTACTTC; CDR3aa: CASSFQRSYEQYF
v_gene: TRBV29-1; len: 12; d_gene: TRBD2; abundance: few; j_gene: TRBJ2-1; CDR3nt: TGCAGCGGTACTAGCGGGATGACTGAGCAGTTCTTC; CDR3aa: CSGTSGMTEQFF
v_gene: TRBV12-3/TRBV12-4; len: 15; d_gene: TRBD1; abundance: few; j_gene: TRBJ2-7; CDR3nt: TGTGCCAGCAGTTTACAGGGGGCTCTCTCCTACGAGCAGTACTTC; CDR3aa: CASSLQGALSYEQYF
v_gene: TRBV5-5; len: 17; d_gene: TRBD1; abundance: .; j_gene: TRBJ2-4; CDR3nt: TGTGCCAGCAGCTACGCCGGGTCAGGGGGTACCAAAAACATTCAGTACTTC; CDR3aa: CASSYAGSGGTKNIQYF
v_gene: TRBV5-1; len: 14; d_gene: .; abundance: few; j_gene: TRBJ1-1; CDR3nt: TGCGCCAGCAGCAACGGACAGCCGAACACTGAAGCTTTCTTT; CDR3aa: CASSNGQPNTEAFF
v_gene: TRBV29-1; len: 16; d_gene: TRBD1; abundance: .; j_gene: TRBJ2-3; CDR3nt: TGCAGCGTTGAAGATCTAAAACAGGGGGCAACAGATACGCAGTATTTT; CDR3aa: CSVEDLKQGATDTQYF
v_gene: TRBV20-1; len: 15; d_gene: .; abundance: .; j_gene: TRBJ2-1; CDR3nt: TGCAGTGCCGACCCGGGCTCTCGATCCTACAATGAGCAGTTCTTC; CDR3aa: CSADPGSRSYNEQFF
v_gene: TRBV6-5; len: 16; d_gene: TRBD2; abundance: few; j_gene: TRBJ2-5; CDR3nt: TGTGCCAGCAGTTACTCTCCGGGAGGTGGTCAAGAGACCCAGTACTTC; CDR3aa: CASSYSPGGGQETQYF
v_gene: TRBV7-2; len: 15; d_gene: .; abundance: few; j_gene: TRBJ1-6; CDR3nt: TGTGCCAGCAGCTTAGCTGGGGTAGCCAATTCACCCCTCCACTTT; CDR3aa: CASSLAGVANSPLHF
v_gene: TRBV5-1; len: 16; d_gene: .; abundance: .; j_gene: TRBJ1-2; CDR3nt: TGCGCCAGCAGCTCGGACACCGGGCTTCCGTTTTATGGCTACACCTTC; CDR3aa: CASSSDTGLPFYGYTF
v_gene: TRBV6-1; len: 15; d_gene: TRBD1; abundance: .; j_gene: TRBJ1-1; CDR3nt: TGTGCCAGCAGTGGGAGTTCGACAGGGCGCACTGAAGCTTTCTTT; CDR3aa: CASSGSSTGRTEAFF
v_gene: TRBV7-9; len: 15; d_gene: .; abundance: few; j_gene: TRBJ2-5; CDR3nt: TGTGCCAGCAGCTTATTAGGGCCTACCGGAGAGACCCAGTACTTC; CDR3aa: CASSLLGPTGETQYF
v_gene: TRBV5-1; len: 14; d_gene: TRBD1; abundance: .; j_gene: TRBJ1-1; CDR3nt: TGCGCCAGCAGCTGGGGAACAGGGGACACTGAAGCTTTCTTT; CDR3aa: CASSWGTGDTEAFF
v_gene: TRBV6-5; len: 12; d_gene: .; abundance: .; j_gene: TRBJ1-3; CDR3nt: TGTGCCAGCATTAGCTCTGGAAACACCATATATTTT; CDR3aa: CASISSGNTIYF
v_gene: TRBV20-1; len: 12; d_gene: .; abundance: .; j_gene: TRBJ2-2; CDR3nt: TGCAGTGCCGCCCCTTGGGCCGGGGAGCTGTTTTTT; CDR3aa: CSAAPWAGELFF
v_gene: TRBV16; len: 15; d_gene: TRBD1; abundance: .; j_gene: TRBJ2-3; CDR3nt: TGTGCCAGCAGCCAAAGGGGGCTGGACACAGATACGCAGTATTTT; CDR3aa: CASSQRGLDTDTQYF
v_gene: TRBV12-3/TRBV12-4; len: 14; d_gene: .; abundance: few; j_gene: TRBJ1-3; CDR3nt: TGTGCCAGCAGTTTAGGGGACACTGGAAACACCATATATTTT; CDR3aa: CASSLGDTGNTIYF
v_gene: TRBV6-5; len: 14; d_gene: .; abundance: .; j_gene: TRBJ1-1; CDR3nt: TGTGCCAGCAGTTACTCCCTCAGGGACACTGAAGCTTTCTTT; CDR3aa: CASSYSLRDTEAFF
v_gene: TRBV20-1; len: 13; d_gene: TRBD2; abundance: few; j_gene: TRBJ2-5; CDR3nt: TGCAGTGCTTCCGAACTAGCGGAAGAGACCCAGTACTTC; CDR3aa: CSASELAEETQYF
v_gene: TRBV20-1; len: 13; d_gene: TRBD1; abundance: .; j_gene: TRBJ1-5; CDR3nt: TGCAGTCAAAGCGGGCAGGGGGATCAGCCCCAGCATTTT; CDR3aa: CSQSGQGDQPQHF
v_gene: TRBV29-1; len: 13; d_gene: TRBD1; abundance: .; j_gene: TRBJ2-1; CDR3nt: TGCAGCGCTGACAGGGGGAGCTACAATGAGCAGTTCTTC; CDR3aa: CSADRGSYNEQFF
v_gene: TRBV7-9; len: 16; d_gene: TRBD2; abundance: .; j_gene: TRBJ2-7; CDR3nt: TGTGCCAGCAGCTCCCCCTCGGCTAGCGGGAGCTACGAGCAGTACTTC; CDR3aa: CASSSPSASGSYEQYF
v_gene: TRBV20-1; len: 16; d_gene: .; abundance: .; j_gene: TRBJ1-5; CDR3nt: TGCAGTGCTAGAGATGGAGGGCGTGGGGGTATATTGCCCCAGCATTTT; CDR3aa: CSARDGGRGGILPQHF
v_gene: TRBV5-8; len: 11; d_gene: .; abundance: .; j_gene: TRBJ1-1; CDR3nt: TGTGCCAGCAGCTTGGAGGTTGAAGCTTTCTTT; CDR3aa: CASSLEVEAFF
v_gene: TRBV12-3/TRBV12-4; len: 13; d_gene: .; abundance: many; j_gene: TRBJ1-4; CDR3nt: TGTGCCAGCGGAGGGGGGTCTAATGAAAAACTGTTTTTT; CDR3aa: CASGGGSNEKLFF
v_gene: TRBV5-1; len: 18; d_gene: TRBD1; abundance: .; j_gene: TRBJ1-1; CDR3nt: TGCGCCAGCAGCTGGGGGACAGGGACACAGGCCAGGAACACTGAAGCTTTCTTT; CDR3aa: CASSWGTGTQARNTEAFF
v_gene: TRBV7-2; len: 15; d_gene: .; abundance: .; j_gene: TRBJ2-1; CDR3nt: TGTGCCAGCAGCTCTTACCAGAGCTCCTACAATGAGCAGTTCTTC; CDR3aa: CASSSYQSSYNEQFF
v_gene: TRBV9; len: 14; d_gene: .; abundance: once; j_gene: TRBJ1-2; CDR3nt: TGTGCCAGCAGCGTAGATACAGTAAACTATGGCTACACCTTC; CDR3aa: CASSVDTVNYGYTF
v_gene: TRBV9; len: 16; d_gene: TRBD2; abundance: few; j_gene: TRBJ2-1; CDR3nt: TGTGCCAGCAGCGTAACGGGACTAGCATCCTACAATGAGCAGTTCTTC; CDR3aa: CASSVTGLASYNEQFF
v_gene: TRBV7-9; len: 11; d_gene: .; abundance: .; j_gene: TRBJ1-1; CDR3nt: TGTGCCAGCAGCTTGACAGATGAAGCTTTCTTT; CDR3aa: CASSLTDEAFF
v_gene: TRBV7-2; len: 18; d_gene: .; abundance: few; j_gene: TRBJ2-6; CDR3nt: TGTGCCAGCAGCTTGCGTCTAGCCTCCACCTCTGGGGCCAACGTCCTGACTTTC; CDR3aa: CASSLRLASTSGANVLTF
v_gene: TRBV9; len: 16; d_gene: TRBD2; abundance: once; j_gene: TRBJ2-1; CDR3nt: TGTGCCAGCAGCGTAGTAACTAGCGGGCCCTCGGGTGAGCAGTTCTTC; CDR3aa: CASSVVTSGPSGEQFF
v_gene: TRBV18; len: 14; d_gene: TRBD1; abundance: few; j_gene: TRBJ1-2; CDR3nt: TGTGCCAGCTCACCAGACAGGGAAAAAAATGGCTACACCTTC; CDR3aa: CASSPDREKNGYTF
v_gene: TRBV5-1; len: 14; d_gene: TRBD1; abundance: .; j_gene: TRBJ1-1; CDR3nt: TGCGCCAGCAGCTTGGCAGGGACAGGATTTGAAGCTTTCTTT; CDR3aa: CASSLAGTGFEAFF
v_gene: TRBV3-1; len: 14; d_gene: TRBD2; abundance: few; j_gene: TRBJ2-7; CDR3nt: TGTGCCAGCAGCCGGGGACTAACCTCCTACGAGCAGTACTTC; CDR3aa: CASSRGLTSYEQYF
v_gene: TRBV14; len: 13; d_gene: .; abundance: few; j_gene: TRBJ2-1; CDR3nt: TGTGCCAGCAGGGAAGGGCAGGGGCATGAGCAGTTCTTC; CDR3aa: CASREGQGHEQFF
v_gene: TRBV20-1; len: 16; d_gene: TRBD1; abundance: .; j_gene: TRBJ1-1; CDR3nt: TGCAGTGCTACAACCACGGGGACAGGCCTGAACACTGAAGCTTTCTTT; CDR3aa: CSATTTGTGLNTEAFF
v_gene: TRBV5-1; len: 15; d_gene: TRBD1; abundance: once; j_gene: TRBJ2-7; CDR3nt: TGCGCCAGCAGCAATAGTCGTCAGGGGGCAGGGGAGCAGTACTTC; CDR3aa: CASSNSRQGAGEQYF
v_gene: TRBV6-1; len: 13; d_gene: TRBD1; abundance: .; j_gene: TRBJ2-7; CDR3nt: TGTGCCAGCCTTCAACGGGACAGGGACGAGCAGTACTTC; CDR3aa: CASLQRDRDEQYF
v_gene: TRBV5-1; len: 15; d_gene: .; abundance: .; j_gene: TRBJ1-2; CDR3nt: TGCGCCAGCAGCCAACCCTCGACAGTAAACTATGGCTACACCTTC; CDR3aa: CASSQPSTVNYGYTF
v_gene: TRBV20-1; len: 13; d_gene: .; abundance: .; j_gene: TRBJ1-1; CDR3nt: TGCAGTGCTAGATGGGGGCGGAACACTGAAGCTTTCTTT; CDR3aa: CSARWGRNTEAFF
v_gene: TRBV24-1; len: 16; d_gene: TRBD1; abundance: few; j_gene: TRBJ2-2; CDR3nt: TGTGCCACCAGTCGAGGACAGGGGGCATCCACCGGGGAGCTGTTTTTT; CDR3aa: CATSRGQGASTGELFF
v_gene: TRBV20-1; len: 13; d_gene: .; abundance: few; j_gene: TRBJ2-3; CDR3nt: TGCAGTGCTAGCGGCAGTCAGCCAGATACGCAGTATTTT; CDR3aa: CSASGSQPDTQYF
v_gene: TRBV20-1; len: 14; d_gene: .; abundance: .; j_gene: TRBJ2-7; CDR3nt: TGCAGTGCTAGAGAACACGGGTCCACGAGCGAGCAGTACTTC; CDR3aa: CSAREHGSTSEQYF
v_gene: TRBV29-1; len: 11; d_gene: TRBD1; abundance: .; j_gene: TRBJ1-1; CDR3nt: TGCAGCGTTGGGCCCAGGGGGGAAGCTTTCTTT; CDR3aa: CSVGPRGEAFF
v_gene: TRBV20-1; len: 13; d_gene: .; abundance: few; j_gene: TRBJ1-5; CDR3nt: TGCAGTGCTAGCGGAGACACCAATCAGCCCCAGCATTTT; CDR3aa: CSASGDTNQPQHF
v_gene: TRBV12-3/TRBV12-4; len: 15; d_gene: .; abundance: few; j_gene: TRBJ1-1; CDR3nt: TGTGCCAGCAGCCGTATGGTGGTCGGAACGGCGGGGGCTTTCTTT; CDR3aa: CASSRMVVGTAGAFF
v_gene: TRBV6-5; len: 14; d_gene: .; abundance: few; j_gene: TRBJ2-6; CDR3nt: TGTGCCAGCAGTTCTGTGTCTGGGGCCAACGTCCTGACTTTC; CDR3aa: CASSSVSGANVLTF
v_gene: TRBV12-3/TRBV12-4; len: 16; d_gene: TRBD2; abundance: .; j_gene: TRBJ2-5; CDR3nt: TGTGCCAGCAGCGCAGGGCTAGCGGGTAACCAAGAGACCCAGTACTTC; CDR3aa: CASSAGLAGNQETQYF
v_gene: TRBV10-3; len: 15; d_gene: .; abundance: .; j_gene: TRBJ1-1; CDR3nt: TGTGTCATCAGTGAGTCTAACAGGGAGAACGCTGAAGCTTTCTTT; CDR3aa: CVISESNRENAEAFF
v_gene: TRBV12-3/TRBV12-4; len: 15; d_gene: TRBD2; abundance: few; j_gene: TRBJ2-7; CDR3nt: TGTGCCAGCAGTTTAAATGTTCTAGCGGGAAGCGAGCAGTACTTC; CDR3aa: CASSLNVLAGSEQYF
v_gene: TRBV20-1; len: 14; d_gene: TRBD1; abundance: few; j_gene: TRBJ1-4; CDR3nt: TGCAGTGCTCAGGGGGCGACAACTAATGAAAAACTGTTTTTT; CDR3aa: CSAQGATTNEKLFF
v_gene: TRBV27; len: 15; d_gene: TRBD1; abundance: .; j_gene: TRBJ2-7; CDR3nt: TGTGCCAGCAGTTCTGCCGGGACAGGGTACCACGAGCAGTACTTC; CDR3aa: CASSSAGTGYHEQYF
v_gene: TRBV12-3/TRBV12-4; len: 15; d_gene: .; abundance: .; j_gene: TRBJ1-1; CDR3nt: TGTGCCAGCAGTCCTACCGGGACGCTAAACACTGAAGCTTTCTTT; CDR3aa: CASSPTGTLNTEAFF
v_gene: TRBV3-1; len: 16; d_gene: TRBD2; abundance: once; j_gene: TRBJ2-1; CDR3nt: TGTGCCAGCAGCCAATTACTTGCTAGCGGGCTCAATGAGCAGTTCTTC; CDR3aa: CASSQLLASGLNEQFF